A selection of T cell receptor beta chains follows, all from one sample in a study of cytomegalovirus exposure and HLA in healthy donors. Sequencing was performed with immunoSEQ multiplex PCR; in TCRdb, only in-frame clones are kept and a portion is missing. The sample comprises 120,000 or so clones, roughly 10% of which are singletons, and 4.6% rests with the top ten. The source material was PBMCs. Receptor source: a woman under 30 in good health and CMV-seropositive. Each CDR3 is given without its conserved first and last residue.

v_call	cdr3_aa
TRBV30	AWTGANEKLF
TRBV7-9	ASSLYSGKLTDTQY
TRBV18	ASSPPGLEFTDTQY
TRBV18	ASSSRTGDGYT
TRBV29-1	SVVRGFSGGQETQY
TRBV28	ASSSQGAIGDIQY
TRBV6-1	ASSESGTTGNTIY
TRBV10-3	AISSSGIAYEQY
TRBV27	ASSLSPGRYGYT
TRBV6-1	ASTEGVSNQPQH
TRBV27	ASSLRQGNGYT
TRBV19	ASRQTGSNQPQH
TRBV2	ASSEVAGPAYEQY
TRBV7-9	ASSFGTGAQREQY
TRBV7-3	ASSFSGGLTGELF
TRBV7-6	ASSAQSNQPQH